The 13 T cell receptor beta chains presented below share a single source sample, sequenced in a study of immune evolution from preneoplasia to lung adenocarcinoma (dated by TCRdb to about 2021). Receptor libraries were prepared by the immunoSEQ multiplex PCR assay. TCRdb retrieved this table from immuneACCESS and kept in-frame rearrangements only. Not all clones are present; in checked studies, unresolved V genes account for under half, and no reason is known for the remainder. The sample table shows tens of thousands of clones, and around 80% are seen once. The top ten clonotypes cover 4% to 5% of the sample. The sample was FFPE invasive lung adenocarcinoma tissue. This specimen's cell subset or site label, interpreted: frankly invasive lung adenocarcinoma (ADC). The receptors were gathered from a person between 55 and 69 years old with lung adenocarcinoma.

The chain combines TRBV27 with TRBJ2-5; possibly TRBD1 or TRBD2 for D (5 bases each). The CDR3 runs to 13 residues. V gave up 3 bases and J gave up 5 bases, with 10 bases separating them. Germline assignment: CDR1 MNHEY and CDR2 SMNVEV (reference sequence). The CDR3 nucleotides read TGTGCCAGCAGTTTTAAAGGGGACGAGACCCAGTACTTC. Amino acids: CASSFKGDETQYF.

The CDR3, as DNA: TGTGCCAGCAGCTCCAGTCAGGCTTCTAGCGGGAGGTTCAATGAGCAGTTCTTC. Translation gives CASSSSQASSGRFNEQFF. The rearrangement links TRBV7-9 to TRBJ2-1, with TRBD2 identical over 11 bases. Germline V gene sequence: CDR1 SEHNR, CDR2 FQNEAQ (reference sequence). V was pared by 4 bases and J by 6 bases, with 14 bases of the junction left unmatched. The length of the CDR3 is 18 residues.

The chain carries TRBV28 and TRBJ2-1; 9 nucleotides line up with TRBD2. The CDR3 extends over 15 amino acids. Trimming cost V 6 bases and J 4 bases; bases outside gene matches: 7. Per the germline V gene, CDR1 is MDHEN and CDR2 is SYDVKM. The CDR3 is CASSLGTSLYNEQFF. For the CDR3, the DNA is TGTGCCAGCAGCCTGGGGACTAGCCTATACAATGAGCAGTTCTTC.

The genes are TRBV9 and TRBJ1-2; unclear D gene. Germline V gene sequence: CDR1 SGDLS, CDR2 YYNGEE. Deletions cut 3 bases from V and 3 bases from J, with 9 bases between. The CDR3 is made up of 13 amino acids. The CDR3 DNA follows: TGTGCCAGCAGCGATCACACGGACTATGGCTACACCTTC. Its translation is CASSDHTDYGYTF.

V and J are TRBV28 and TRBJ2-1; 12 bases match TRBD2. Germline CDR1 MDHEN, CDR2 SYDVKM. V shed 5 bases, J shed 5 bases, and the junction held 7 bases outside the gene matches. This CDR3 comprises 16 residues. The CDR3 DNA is TGTGCCAGCAGTCCTAGCGGGAGGGCCCTAAACAATGAGCAGTTCTTC. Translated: CASSPSGRALNNEQFF.

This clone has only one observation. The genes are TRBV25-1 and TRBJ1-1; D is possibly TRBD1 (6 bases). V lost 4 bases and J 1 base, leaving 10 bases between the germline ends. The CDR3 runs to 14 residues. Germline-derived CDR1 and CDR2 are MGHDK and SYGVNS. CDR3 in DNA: TGTGCCAGCAGTGTAATGACAGGGAACACTGAAGCTTTCTTT. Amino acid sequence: CASSVMTGNTEAFF.

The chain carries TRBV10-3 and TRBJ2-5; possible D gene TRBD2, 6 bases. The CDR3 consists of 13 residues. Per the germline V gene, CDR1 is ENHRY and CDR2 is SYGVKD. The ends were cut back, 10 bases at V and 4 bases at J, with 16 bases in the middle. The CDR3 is CATGTQGGETQYF. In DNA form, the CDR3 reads TGTGCCACCGGGACCCAGGGAGGAGAGACCCAGTACTTC.

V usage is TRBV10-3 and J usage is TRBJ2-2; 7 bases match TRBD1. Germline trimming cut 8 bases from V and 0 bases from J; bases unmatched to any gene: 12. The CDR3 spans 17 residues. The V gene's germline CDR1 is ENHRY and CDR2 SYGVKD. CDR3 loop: CAIGDSPVRANTGELFF. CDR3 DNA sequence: TGTGCCATCGGGGACAGTCCCGTCAGGGCGAACACCGGGGAGCTGTTTTTT.

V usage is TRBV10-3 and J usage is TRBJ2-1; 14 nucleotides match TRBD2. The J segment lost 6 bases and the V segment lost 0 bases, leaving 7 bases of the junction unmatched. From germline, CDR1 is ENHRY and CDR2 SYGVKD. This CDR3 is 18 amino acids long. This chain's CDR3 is CAISESFGTSGSGNEQFF. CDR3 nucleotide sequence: TGTGCCATCAGTGAGTCGTTTGGGACTAGCGGGAGTGGCAATGAGCAGTTCTTC.

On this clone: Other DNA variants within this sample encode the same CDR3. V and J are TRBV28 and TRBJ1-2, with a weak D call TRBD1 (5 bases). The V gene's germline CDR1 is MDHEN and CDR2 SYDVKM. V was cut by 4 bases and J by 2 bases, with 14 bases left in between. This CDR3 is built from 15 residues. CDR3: CASSSAPGRNYGYTF. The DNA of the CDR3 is TGTGCCAGCAGTTCGGCCCCGGGACGGAACTATGGCTACACCTTC.

The CDR3 protein is CASSEMRAMGNQPQHF. CDR3 bases: TGTGCCAGCAGTGAAATGAGGGCTATGGGCAATCAGCCCCAGCATTTT. This rearrangement joins TRBV6-1 to TRBJ1-5; D remains ambiguous. V gave up 2 bases and J gave up 2 bases, with 13 bases separating them. This CDR3 has 16 residues. Germline loops: CDR1 MNHNS, CDR2 SASEGT.

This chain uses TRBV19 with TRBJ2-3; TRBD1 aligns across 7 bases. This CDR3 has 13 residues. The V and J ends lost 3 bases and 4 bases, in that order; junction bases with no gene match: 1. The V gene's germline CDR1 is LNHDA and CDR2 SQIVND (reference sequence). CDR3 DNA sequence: TGTGCCAGTAGTATTCAGGGGGCAGATACGCAGTATTTT. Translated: CASSIQGADTQYF. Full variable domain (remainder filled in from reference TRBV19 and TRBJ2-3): DGGITQSPKYLFRKEGQNVTLSCEQNLNHDAMYWYRQDPGQGLRLIYYSQIVNDFQKGDIAEGYSVSREKKESFPLTVTSAQKNPTAFYLCASSIQGADTQYFGPGTRLTVL.

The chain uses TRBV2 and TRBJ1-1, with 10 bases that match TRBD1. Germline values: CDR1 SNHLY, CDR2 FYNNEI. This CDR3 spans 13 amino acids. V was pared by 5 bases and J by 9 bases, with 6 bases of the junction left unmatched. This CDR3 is CASSQTGGGKAFF. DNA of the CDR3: TGTGCCAGCAGTCAGACAGGGGGCGGGAAAGCTTTCTTT.